This T cell receptor (beta chain) is from a study of blood T cell repertoires in COVID-19. Looking at the study overall: The analysed material was cDNA or gDNA that came from T cells, B-cell-depleted T cells, or PBMCs.

Sequencing used immunoSEQ multiplex PCR; TCRdb keeps in-frame clones, though not all of them. The sample yields about 49,000 clones, approximately 90% seen once. Per the germline V gene, CDR1 is LGHDT and CDR2 is YNNKEL (reference sequence). Trimming cost V 1 base and J 7 bases; bases outside gene matches: 7. This CDR3 contains 16 residues. The receptor was isolated from a middle-aged man with active COVID-19. The J gene is TRBJ2-1, the V gene TRBV3-1 (or the pseudogene TRBV3-2); TRBD2 matches at 10 bases. The sequenced sample was peripheral blood. DNA of the CDR3: TGTGCCAGCAGCCAAGGTGGGATAGCGGGAGGTAATGAGCAGTTCTTC. It is translated as CASSQGGIAGGNEQFF.